The sample holds many counts of the clone carrying this TCR beta chain. Amplified TCR beta CDR3 regions were obtained using RNA transcripts as template. HTBI primers were employed in first-round RT-PCR, then a second-round multiplex PCR followed. TCRdb independently ran MiXCR on the multiplex PCR reads; one entry per CDR3 protein. Of 450,000 to 600,000 distinct CDR3 sequences listed, 35% to 45% are singletons. The germline gives CDR1 SQVTM, CDR2 ANQGSEA. V lost 0 bases to trimming and J lost 4 bases; unmatched junction nucleotides: 3. The CDR3 contains 14 residues. The source of the sample is a study of Graves' ophthalmopathy and Graves' hyperthyroidism.

The rearrangement joins TRBV29-1 to TRBJ2-5; 9 nucleotides line up with TRBD2. This sequence originates from an adult man with Graves' hyperthyroidism. What was sequenced was peripheral blood or thyroid tissue (not recorded which). Here the CDR3 reads CSVEEGLAGETQYF. CDR3 coding DNA: TGCAGCGTTGAAGAGGGACTAGCTGGAGAGACCCAGTACTTC.